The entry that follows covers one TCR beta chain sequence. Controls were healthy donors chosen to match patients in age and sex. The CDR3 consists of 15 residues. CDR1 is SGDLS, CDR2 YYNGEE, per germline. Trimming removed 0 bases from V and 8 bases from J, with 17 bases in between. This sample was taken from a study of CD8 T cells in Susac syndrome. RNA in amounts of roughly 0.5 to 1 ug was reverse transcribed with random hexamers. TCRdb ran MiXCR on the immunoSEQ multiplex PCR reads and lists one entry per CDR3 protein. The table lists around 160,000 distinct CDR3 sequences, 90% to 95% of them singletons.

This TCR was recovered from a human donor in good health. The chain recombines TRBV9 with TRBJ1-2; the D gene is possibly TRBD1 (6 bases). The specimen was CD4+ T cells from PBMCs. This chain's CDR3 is CASSVATGSLRGYTF. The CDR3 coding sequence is TGTGCCAGCAGCGTAGCCACAGGGAGCCTGCGGGGCTACACCTTC.